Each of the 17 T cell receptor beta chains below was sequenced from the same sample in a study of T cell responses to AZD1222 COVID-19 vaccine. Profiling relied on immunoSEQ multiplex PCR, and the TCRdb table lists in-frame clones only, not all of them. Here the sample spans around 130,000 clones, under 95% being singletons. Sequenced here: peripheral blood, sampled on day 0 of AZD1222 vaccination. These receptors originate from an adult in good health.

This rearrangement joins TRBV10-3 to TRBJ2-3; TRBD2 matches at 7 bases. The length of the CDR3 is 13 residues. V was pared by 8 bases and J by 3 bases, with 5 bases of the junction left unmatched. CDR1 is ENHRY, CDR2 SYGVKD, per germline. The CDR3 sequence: CAIGEGRTDTQYF. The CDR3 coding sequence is TGTGCCATCGGGGAGGGCCGGACAGATACGCAGTATTTT.

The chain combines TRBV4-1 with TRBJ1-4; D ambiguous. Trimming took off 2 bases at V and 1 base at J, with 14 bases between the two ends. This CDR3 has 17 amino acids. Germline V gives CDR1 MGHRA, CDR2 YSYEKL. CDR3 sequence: CASSQRRVLLTNEKLFF. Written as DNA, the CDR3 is TGCGCCAGCAGCCAACGGAGGGTACTTCTAACTAATGAAAAACTGTTTTTT.

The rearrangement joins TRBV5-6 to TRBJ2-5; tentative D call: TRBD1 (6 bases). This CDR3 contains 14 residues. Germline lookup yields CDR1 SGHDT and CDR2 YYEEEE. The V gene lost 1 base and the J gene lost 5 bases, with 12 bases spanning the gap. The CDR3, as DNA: TGTGCCAGCAGCTTGATCGACAGGACGGAGACCCAGTACTTC. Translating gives CASSLIDRTETQYF.

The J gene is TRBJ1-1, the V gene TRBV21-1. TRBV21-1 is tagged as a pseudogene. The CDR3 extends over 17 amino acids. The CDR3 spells CASRQKRGTKMNTEAFF. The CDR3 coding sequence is TGTGCCAGCAGGCAAAAGCGGGGGACAAAGATGAACACTGAAGCTTTCTTT.

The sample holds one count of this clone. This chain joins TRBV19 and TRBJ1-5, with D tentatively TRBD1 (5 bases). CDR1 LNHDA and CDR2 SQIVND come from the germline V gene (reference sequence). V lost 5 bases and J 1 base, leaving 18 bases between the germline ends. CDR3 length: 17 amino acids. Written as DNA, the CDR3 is TGTGCCAGTAGTCCGACGCGGGGGGTGATGAGCAATCAGCCCCAGCATTTT. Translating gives CASSPTRGVMSNQPQHF.

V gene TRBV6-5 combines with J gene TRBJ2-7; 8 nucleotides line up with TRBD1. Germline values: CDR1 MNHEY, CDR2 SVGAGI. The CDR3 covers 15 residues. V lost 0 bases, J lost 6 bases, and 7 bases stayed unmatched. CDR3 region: CASSYSIRGLVEQYF. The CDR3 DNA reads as TGTGCCAGCAGTTACTCGATCAGGGGGCTGGTCGAGCAGTACTTC.

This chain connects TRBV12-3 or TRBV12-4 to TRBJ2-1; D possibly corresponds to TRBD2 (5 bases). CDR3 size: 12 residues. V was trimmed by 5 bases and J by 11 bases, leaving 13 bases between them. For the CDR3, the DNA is TGTGCCAGCAGTGCCCCCACTAGACAGCAGTTCTTC. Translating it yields CASSAPTRQQFF.

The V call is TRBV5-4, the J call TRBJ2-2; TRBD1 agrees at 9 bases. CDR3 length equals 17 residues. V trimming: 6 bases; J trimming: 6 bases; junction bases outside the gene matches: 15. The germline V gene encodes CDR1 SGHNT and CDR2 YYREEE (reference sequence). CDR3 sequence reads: CASTSWGQGVLSGELFF. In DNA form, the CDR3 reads TGTGCCAGCACCTCCTGGGGACAGGGTGTTTTGTCCGGGGAGCTGTTTTTT.

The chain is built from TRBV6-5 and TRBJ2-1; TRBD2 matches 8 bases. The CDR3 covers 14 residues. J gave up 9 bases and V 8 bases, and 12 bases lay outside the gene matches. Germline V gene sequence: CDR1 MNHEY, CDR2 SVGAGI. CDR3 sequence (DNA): TGTGCCAGCGGTCGGGAGGGCCAGATAGGTGAGCAGTTCTTC. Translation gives CASGREGQIGEQFF.

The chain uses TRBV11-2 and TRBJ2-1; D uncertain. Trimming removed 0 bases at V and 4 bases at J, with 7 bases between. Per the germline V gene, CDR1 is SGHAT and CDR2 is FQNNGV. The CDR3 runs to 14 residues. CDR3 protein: CASSLDLGYNEQFF. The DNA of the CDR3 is TGTGCCAGCAGCTTAGACTTGGGTTACAATGAGCAGTTCTTC.

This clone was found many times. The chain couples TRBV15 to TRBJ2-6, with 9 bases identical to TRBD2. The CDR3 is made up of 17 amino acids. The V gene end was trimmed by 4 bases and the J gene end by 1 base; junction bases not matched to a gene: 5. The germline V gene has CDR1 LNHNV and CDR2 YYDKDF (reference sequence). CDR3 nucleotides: TGTGCCACCAGCACGGGGACTAGCCAATCTGGGGCCAACGTCCTGACTTTC. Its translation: CATSTGTSQSGANVLTF.

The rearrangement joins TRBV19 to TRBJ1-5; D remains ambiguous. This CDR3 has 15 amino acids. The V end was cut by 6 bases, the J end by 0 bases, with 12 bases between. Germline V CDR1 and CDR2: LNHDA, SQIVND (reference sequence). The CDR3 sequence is CASSKRAPSNQPQHF. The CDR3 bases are TGTGCCAGTAGCAAACGGGCGCCTAGCAATCAGCCCCAGCATTTT.

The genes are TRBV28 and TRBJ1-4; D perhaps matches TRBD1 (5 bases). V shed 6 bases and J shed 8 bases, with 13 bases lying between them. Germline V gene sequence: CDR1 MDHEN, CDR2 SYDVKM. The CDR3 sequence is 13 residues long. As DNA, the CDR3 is TGTGCCAGCAGAGCCGGGACGGGCGAAAAACTGTTTTTT. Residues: CASRAGTGEKLFF.

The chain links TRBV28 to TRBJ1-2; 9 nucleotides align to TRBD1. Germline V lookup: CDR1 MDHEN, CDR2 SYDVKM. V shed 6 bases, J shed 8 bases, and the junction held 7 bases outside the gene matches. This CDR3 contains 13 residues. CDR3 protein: CASSRDRVKGYTF. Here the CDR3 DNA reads TGTGCCAGCAGCCGGGACAGGGTGAAAGGCTACACCTTC.

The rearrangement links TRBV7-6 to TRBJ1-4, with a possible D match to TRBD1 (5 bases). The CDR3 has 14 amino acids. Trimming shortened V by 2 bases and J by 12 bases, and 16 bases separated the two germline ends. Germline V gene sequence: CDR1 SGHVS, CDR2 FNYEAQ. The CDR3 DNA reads TGTGCCAGCAGCTTATGGGGCAGGCCAAGCGAACTGTTTTTT. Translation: CASSLWGRPSELFF.

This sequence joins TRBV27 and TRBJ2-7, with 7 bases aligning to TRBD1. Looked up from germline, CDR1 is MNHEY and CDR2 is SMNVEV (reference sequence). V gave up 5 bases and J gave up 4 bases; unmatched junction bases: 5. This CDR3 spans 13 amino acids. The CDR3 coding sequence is TGTGCCAGCAGTATGGACAGGAGTTACGAGCAGTACTTC. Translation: CASSMDRSYEQYF.

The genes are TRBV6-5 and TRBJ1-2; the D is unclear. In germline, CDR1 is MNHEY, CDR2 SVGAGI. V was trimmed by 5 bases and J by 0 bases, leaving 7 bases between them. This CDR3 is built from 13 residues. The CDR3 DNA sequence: TGTGCCAGCAGTAGAACAGCTAACTATGGCTACACCTTC. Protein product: CASSRTANYGYTF.